Listed below are T cell receptor beta chains from one sample, sequenced in a study of T cell responses to AZD1222 COVID-19 vaccine. TCRdb's copy holds only in-frame clones and misses some; the assay was immunoSEQ multiplex PCR. Of tens of thousands of clones listed, about 72% are singletons. Specimen: peripheral blood, collected on day 0 of AZD1222 vaccination. These receptors came from an adult in good health. Each CDR3 is given with its conserved first and last residue. A D gene is named only where the DNA matches it firmly. Clone size is given for some rows only: seen once, a few or many times, or a class if the clone is expanded.

TRBJ2-5 | TRBV9 | - | few | 13 | CASTGQNQETQYF | TGTGCCAGCACCGGACAGAACCAAGAGACCCAGTACTTC
TRBJ2-1 | TRBV9 | TRBD2 | few | 16 | CASSGRLAGGFSEQFF | TGTGCCAGCAGCGGGAGACTAGCGGGAGGGTTCAGTGAGCAGTTCTTC
TRBJ1-5 | TRBV5-3 | TRBD1 | - | 15 | CASVIRQGRNQPQHF | TGTGCCAGCGTAATAAGACAGGGAAGGAATCAGCCCCAGCATTTT
TRBJ2-5 | TRBV6-1 | TRBD2 | - | 15 | CASSEVDGGSETQYF | TGTGCCAGCAGTGAAGTTGATGGCGGGAGTGAGACCCAGTACTTC
TRBJ1-5 | TRBV19 | TRBD1 | once | 17 | CASGSRDRGRSNQPQHF | TGTGCCAGTGGGTCCCGGGACAGGGGAAGGAGCAATCAGCCCCAGCATTTT
TRBJ1-4 | TRBV14 | TRBD1 | - | 15 | CASSLSQGAIEKLFF | TGTGCCAGCAGCCTATCGCAGGGGGCCATTGAAAAACTGTTTTTT
TRBJ1-2 | TRBV28 | TRBD1 | - | 18 | CASSLSGGDRGRRYGYTF | TGTGCCAGCAGTTTATCGGGGGGGGACAGGGGCCGGAGGTATGGCTACACCTTC
TRBJ1-1 | TRBV5-4 | - | - | 14 | CASSLDARDTEAFF | TGTGCCAGCAGCTTGGACGCGCGGGACACTGAAGCTTTCTTT
TRBJ2-7 | TRBV18 | TRBD2 | - | 16 | CASSPSAGTSSREQYF | TGTGCCAGCTCACCCTCCGCCGGGACTAGTTCTCGCGAGCAGTACTTC
TRBJ2-7 | TRBV7-8 | - | - | 15 | CASKFRPLRSYEQYF | TGTGCCAGCAAATTCAGGCCCCTACGGTCCTACGAGCAGTACTTC
TRBJ2-7 | TRBV18 | TRBD2 | - | 15 | CASSPLAGAVYEQYF | TGTGCCAGCTCACCCCTAGCGGGAGCGGTCTACGAGCAGTACTTC
TRBJ1-3 | TRBV9 | TRBD1 | - | 15 | CASSVDGTAGNTIYF | TGTGCCAGCAGCGTAGACGGGACAGCCGGAAACACCATATATTTT
TRBJ1-1 | TRBV11-2 | - | - | 13 | CASSLTRGTEAFF | TGTGCCAGCAGCTTAACAAGGGGCACTGAAGCTTTCTTT
TRBJ2-3 | TRBV10-1 | - | few | 13 | CASSARVTDTQYF | TGCGCCAGCAGTGCTAGGGTTACAGATACGCAGTATTTT
TRBJ2-1 | TRBV7-2 | TRBD2 | - | 14 | CASTPAGVGNEQFF | TGTGCCAGCACCCCAGCGGGAGTTGGGAATGAGCAGTTCTTC
TRBJ1-2 | TRBV2 | TRBD1 | - | 16 | CASSNGQGGSFYGYTF | TGTGCCAGCAGTAATGGACAGGGTGGCTCTTTCTATGGCTACACCTTC
TRBJ2-4 | TRBV6-1 | - | - | 10 | CASSDNIQYF | TGTGCCAGCAGTGATAACATTCAGTACTTC
TRBJ1-2 | TRBV4-3 | - | - | 14 | CASSLHRENYGYTF | TGCGCCAGCAGCCTCCACAGGGAGAACTATGGCTACACCTTC
TRBJ1-2 | TRBV30 | TRBD1 | - | 13 | CAWSRDRPVGYTF | TGTGCCTGGAGTAGGGACAGGCCGGTAGGCTACACCTTC
TRBJ2-5 | TRBV7-2 | TRBD2 | - | 11 | CASSPGGAQYF | TGTGCCAGCAGCCCGGGGGGGGCCCAGTACTTC
TRBJ2-3 | TRBV10-3 | - | few | 13 | CAISAPTDDTQYF | TGTGCCATCAGTGCCCCGACTGACGATACGCAGTATTTT
TRBJ1-6 | TRBV2 | TRBD1 | - | 13 | CAGQGAANSPLHF | TGTGCCGGACAGGGGGCAGCGAATTCACCCCTCCACTTT
TRBJ1-6 | TRBV2 | TRBD1 | - | 15 | CASQTRAGGNSPLHF | TGTGCCAGCCAGACCAGGGCAGGGGGGAATTCACCCCTCCACTTT
TRBJ1-1 | TRBV7-2 | - | - | 17 | CASSLVVGRSISTEAFF | TGTGCCAGCAGCTTAGTGGTGGGGCGCTCTATTAGCACTGAAGCTTTCTTT
TRBJ1-1 | TRBV30 | - | - | 12 | CAWSRENTEAFF | TGTGCCTGGAGTAGGGAGAACACTGAAGCTTTCTTT
TRBJ1-6 | TRBV6-5 | TRBD1 | - | 14 | CASSLGQGGSPLHF | TGTGCCAGCAGTCTTGGACAGGGGGGATCACCCCTCCACTTT
TRBJ1-4 | TRBV27 | - | - | 14 | CASSLRGINEKLFF | TGTGCCAGCAGTTTAAGGGGGATTAATGAAAAACTGTTTTTT
TRBJ1-2 | TRBV29-1 | - | - | 13 | CSVSNDGGRGYTF | TGCAGCGTTAGTAATGACGGGGGAAGAGGCTACACCTTC
TRBJ2-1 | TRBV5-5 | - | - | 14 | CASSNYRANNEQFF | TGTGCCAGCAGCAATTACCGGGCAAACAATGAGCAGTTCTTC
TRBJ1-4 | TRBV5-5 | TRBD1 | few | 15 | CASSFQQGTNEKLFF | TGTGCCAGCAGCTTTCAACAGGGGACTAATGAAAAACTGTTTTTT
TRBJ2-7 | TRBV3-1/TRBV3-2 | - | few | 12 | CASSHSSYEQYF | TGTGCCAGCAGCCACAGCTCCTACGAGCAGTACTTC
TRBJ2-6 | TRBV27 | - | - | 11 | CASSRANVLTF | TGTGCCAGCAGTAGGGCCAACGTCCTGACTTTC
TRBJ2-7 | TRBV15 | - | - | 17 | CATSSFRDHLSSYEQYF | TGTGCCACCAGCAGCTTTCGGGACCATCTTAGCTCCTACGAGCAGTACTTC
TRBJ1-2 | TRBV4-1 | - | - | 14 | CASSPWGGLGGYTF | TGCGCCAGCAGCCCCTGGGGGGGTTTGGGTGGCTACACCTTC
TRBJ1-2 | TRBV7-2 | TRBD1 | - | 17 | CASSFPRDRGSNYGYTF | TGTGCCAGCAGCTTCCCCCGGGACAGGGGCTCTAACTATGGCTACACCTTC
TRBJ2-5 | TRBV3-1/TRBV3-2 | - | - | 15 | CASSQGAGLGETQYF | TGTGCCAGCAGCCAGGGGGCTGGTCTGGGGGAGACCCAGTACTTC
TRBJ1-4 | TRBV19 | TRBD1 | few | 16 | CASRQYPGQQAEKLFF | TGTGCCAGTAGACAGTATCCGGGACAGCAAGCCGAAAAACTGTTTTTT